Each of the 26 T cell receptor beta chains below was sequenced from the same sample in a study of T cell responses to AZD1222 COVID-19 vaccine. Here immunoSEQ multiplex PCR was the method, and the copy in TCRdb shows in-frame clones only, minus some. The sample lists around 140,000 clones, roughly nine tenths occurring once. Sequencing was performed on peripheral blood, taken on day 0 of AZD1222 vaccination. These receptors were taken from an adult in good health.

The chain joins TRBV27 to TRBJ1-5, with 7 bases identical to TRBD1. V was clipped by 9 bases and J by 2 bases; unmatched bases: 7. The length of the CDR3 is 14 residues. CDR1 is MNHEY and CDR2 is SMNVEV in the germline V gene (reference sequence). The CDR3 bases are TGTGCCAGTAAAGGGGGCGTAGGCAATCAGCCCCAGCATTTT. It codes for CASKGGVGNQPQHF.

This chain links TRBV5-6 with TRBJ1-1; 8 positions match TRBD1. In germline, CDR1 is SGHDT, CDR2 YYEEEE. Germline trimming cut 2 bases from V and 5 bases from J; bases unmatched to any gene: 5. The CDR3 loop spans 14 amino acids. The CDR3 loop reads CASSFQGASTEAFF. In DNA form, the CDR3 reads TGTGCCAGCAGCTTTCAGGGGGCGAGTACTGAAGCTTTCTTT.

V is TRBV9 and J is TRBJ1-3; D not resolved. V lost 0 bases to trimming and J lost 2 bases, with 9 bases between them. There are 15 residues in the CDR3. CDR1 is SGDLS and CDR2 is YYNGEE in the germline V gene. The DNA for the CDR3 is TGTGCCAGCAGCGTAGCGGGGTCAACTGGAAACACCATATATTTT. Translated, it gives CASSVAGSTGNTIYF.

The chain is built from TRBV3-1 (or the pseudogene TRBV3-2) and TRBJ2-5, with 9 bases lining up with TRBD2. Germline V gene sequence: CDR1 LGHDT, CDR2 YNNKEL (reference sequence). The CDR3 covers 16 residues. J lost 1 base, V lost 7 bases, and 10 bases had no gene match. The CDR3 reads CASTPSGAGGQETQYF. The DNA of the CDR3 is TGTGCCAGCACCCCCTCGGGAGCGGGGGGCCAAGAGACCCAGTACTTC.

The chain is built from TRBV27 and TRBJ2-1; a possible D gene is TRBD2 (6 bases). V was pared by 2 bases and J by 13 bases, with 15 bases between. Germline V CDR1 and CDR2: MNHEY, SMNVEV (reference sequence). This CDR3 is 13 amino acids long. CDR3 sequence: CASSLTAGYFQFF. CDR3 nucleotides: TGTGCCAGCAGTTTAACGGCGGGATACTTCCAGTTCTTC.

J is TRBJ2-7 and V is TRBV18; TRBD1 agrees at 10 bases. The CDR3 is 12 residues long. Trimming took 3 bases from V and 7 from J; bases not matched to a gene: 0. Germline loops: CDR1 KGHSH, CDR2 LQKENI. The CDR3 sequence: CASSPGQGEQYF. In nucleotides, the CDR3 is TGTGCCAGCTCACCGGGACAGGGGGAGCAGTACTTC.

The J gene is TRBJ1-4, the V gene TRBV9; no reliable D call. Trimming removed 1 base at V and 0 bases at J, with 7 bases between. The CDR3 spans 15 residues. In germline, CDR1 is SGDLS, CDR2 YYNGEE. CDR3 region: CASSVNSATNEKLFF. The CDR3 nucleotides are TGTGCCAGCAGCGTAAATTCCGCAACTAATGAAAAACTGTTTTTT.

V is TRBV5-1 and J is TRBJ1-1, with a tentative D call TRBD1 (5 bases). Germline values: CDR1 SGHRS, CDR2 YFSETQ. V was shortened by 7 bases and J by 1 base, with 20 bases between the two germline ends. The CDR3 consists of 16 residues. CDR3 region: CASCPSGTLRNTEAFF. The CDR3 coding sequence is TGCGCCAGCTGCCCCAGCGGGACCCTAAGGAACACTGAAGCTTTCTTT.

As to this clone: Other DNA sequences in this specimen translate into the identical CDR3. This rearrangement joins TRBV5-1 to TRBJ2-1; a weak D match, TRBD2 (5 bases). The CDR3 loop spans 15 amino acids. V lost 0 bases and J 0 bases, leaving 7 bases between the germline ends. Per germline, CDR1 SGHRS and CDR2 YFSETQ. CDR3 nucleotide sequence: TGCGCCAGCAGCTTGGGAGGGAGCTCCTACAATGAGCAGTTCTTC. This gives the protein CASSLGGSSYNEQFF.

The rearrangement joins TRBV27 to TRBJ1-2, with 8 bases identical to TRBD1. The ends lost 3 bases at V and 4 bases at J; junction bases unmatched: 4. Per germline, CDR1 MNHEY and CDR2 SMNVEV (reference sequence). This CDR3 is 14 amino acids long. This CDR3 is CASSLAGGIYGYTF. CDR3 bases: TGTGCCAGCAGTTTGGCAGGGGGCATCTATGGCTACACCTTC.

This chain connects TRBV7-9 to TRBJ2-1, with D possibly matching TRBD2 (5 bases). V lost 5 bases and J lost 0, with 11 bases in between. The CDR3 consists of 15 residues. Germline CDR1 is SEHNR and CDR2 is FQNEAQ (reference sequence). CDR3 amino acids: CASSQRDGSYNEQFF. The CDR3 coding sequence is TGTGCCAGCAGCCAGAGGGATGGCTCCTACAATGAGCAGTTCTTC. The whole variable domain, remainder taken from reference TRBV7-9 and TRBJ2-1, is DTGVSQNPRHKITKRGQNVTFRCDPISEHNRLYWYRQTLGQGPEFLTYFQNEAQLEKSRLLSDRFSAERPKGSFSTLEIQRTEQGDSAMYLCASSQRDGSYNEQFFGPGTRLTVL.

The CDR3 reads CATSRDLGGNTEAFF. The CDR3 nucleotides read TGTGCCACCAGCAGAGATCTCGGGGGGAACACTGAAGCTTTCTTT. The rearrangement links TRBV15 to TRBJ1-1, with D perhaps TRBD1 (5 bases). V was clipped by 0 bases and J by 1 base, with 9 bases between them. From germline, CDR1 is LNHNV and CDR2 YYDKDF (reference sequence). This CDR3 has 15 residues.

The genes are TRBV11-1 and TRBJ2-1; no reliable D call. Germline V gene sequence: CDR1 SGHAT, CDR2 FQDESV (reference sequence). Trimming cost V 1 base and J 1 base, with 8 bases left between them. The CDR3 length is 15 residues. CDR3 sequence: CASSLVMPSYNEQFF. The CDR3, as DNA: TGTGCCAGCAGCTTAGTTATGCCGTCCTACAATGAGCAGTTCTTC.

The V and J genes are TRBV18 and TRBJ1-2; 7 bases fit TRBD1. Germline loops: CDR1 KGHSH, CDR2 LQKENI. Trimming cost V 5 bases and J 3 bases; bases outside gene matches: 6. This CDR3 is 14 amino acids long. The CDR3 is CASSSFTGDYGYTF. The DNA of the CDR3 is TGTGCCAGCTCAAGTTTCACAGGGGACTATGGCTACACCTTC.

The rearrangement links TRBV12-5 to TRBJ2-5; no firm D call. This CDR3 is built from 13 residues. The V end was cut by 2 bases, the J end by 4 bases, with 8 bases between. CDR1 is LGHNT, CDR2 FRNRAP, per germline. CDR3 in amino acids: CASGLSTLETQYF. The CDR3 DNA follows: TGTGCTAGTGGTTTGTCCACCCTAGAGACCCAGTACTTC.

This clone came up once. The chain recombines TRBV12-2 with TRBJ2-7; TRBD1 is taken as the D call from the table, unchecked against the DNA. TRBV12-2 represents a pseudogene. This CDR3 has 13 residues. This CDR3 is CASRLAGSHEQYF. CDR3 DNA sequence: TGTGCAAGTCGCTTAGCGGGCAGTCACGAGCAGTACTTC.

The chain couples TRBV19 to TRBJ1-6; D not certain. The V end lost 3 bases, the J end lost 10 bases, and 13 bases lay between the germline ends. This CDR3 region has 14 residues. From germline, CDR1 is LNHDA and CDR2 SQIVND (reference sequence). DNA of the CDR3: TGTGCCAGTAGTATTGTTTCCGGTACCTCACCCCTCCACTTT. Protein: CASSIVSGTSPLHF.

This chain links TRBV5-6 with TRBJ1-1, with D perhaps TRBD1 (5 bases). Germline V CDR1 and CDR2: SGHDT, YYEEEE. Trimming pared 3 bases from V and 1 base from J, leaving 13 bases between. The CDR3 is made up of 15 amino acids. Written as DNA, the CDR3 is TGTGCCAGCAGCTCGCATCCGAGGGGGAACACTGAAGCTTTCTTT. It specifies CASSSHPRGNTEAFF.

The CDR3 DNA reads TGTGCCAGCAGCCGGGGAGCAGGCTCTGGGGCCAACGTCCTGACTTTC. Residues: CASSRGAGSGANVLTF. The chain links TRBV5-6 to TRBJ2-6, with D maybe TRBD2 (5 bases). Trimming took off 4 bases at V and 0 bases at J, with 11 bases between the two ends. The CDR3 length is 16 residues. Germline CDR1 and CDR2: SGHDT and YYEEEE.

The genes are TRBV5-1 and TRBJ2-3; D possibly corresponds to TRBD1 (6 bases). The germline V and J ends were trimmed by 6 bases and 5 bases, with 10 bases remaining between them. This CDR3 contains 12 residues. Germline CDR1 is SGHRS and CDR2 is YFSETQ. CDR3 coding DNA: TGCGCCAGCAAACGGGACAAAGATACGCAGTATTTT. Residues: CASKRDKDTQYF.

The chain recombines TRBV2 with TRBJ1-5, with 7 bases fitting TRBD1. This CDR3 spans 15 amino acids. CDR1 is SNHLY, CDR2 FYNNEI, per germline. V trimming: 4 bases; J trimming: 1 base; junction bases outside the gene matches: 4. The CDR3 protein is CASSVDRVSNQPQHF. The CDR3 DNA sequence: TGTGCCAGCAGTGTAGACAGGGTGAGCAATCAGCCCCAGCATTTT.

This chain's CDR3 is CASSPRGTGVHTEAFF. CDR3 coding DNA: TGTGCCAGCAGCCCGAGGGGGACAGGAGTTCACACTGAAGCTTTCTTT. The chain joins TRBV5-4 to TRBJ1-1; 8 nucleotides match TRBD1. The germline gives CDR1 SGHNT, CDR2 YYREEE (reference sequence). The V segment lost 4 bases and the J segment 3 bases; nucleotides outside the gene matches: 11. The CDR3 extends over 16 amino acids.

There are many counts of this clone. The chain carries TRBV5-3 and TRBJ2-5; no definite D call. TRBV5-3 is noted as an ORF with a role that remains uncertain. Trimming stripped 0 bases from V and 5 bases from J, with 17 bases between. This CDR3 spans 16 amino acids. DNA for the CDR3: TGTGCCAGAAGCTTGGCAAAGCCCCGGCAGCAGGAGACCCAGTACTTC. Encoded protein: CARSLAKPRQQETQYF.

The rearrangement links TRBV6-5 to TRBJ2-2; weak D call: TRBD2 (5 bases). Deletions cut 7 bases from V and 7 bases from J, with 7 bases between. CDR3 length: 11 amino acids. Germline CDR1 reads MNHEY; CDR2 reads SVGAGI. The CDR3 bases are TGTGCCAGCAACGAGGGCGGGGAGCTGTTTTTT. Protein product: CASNEGGELFF.

This sequence joins TRBV11-2 and TRBJ1-1; D not resolved. CDR3 length: 13 amino acids. Germline values: CDR1 SGHAT, CDR2 FQNNGV. Trimming took off 4 bases at V and 1 base at J, with 7 bases between the two ends. This CDR3 is CASSSGRNTEAFF. CDR3 sequence (DNA): TGTGCCAGCAGCTCCGGCCGGAACACTGAAGCTTTCTTT.

This chain uses TRBV2 with TRBJ1-5, with 8 bases lining up with TRBD1. CDR1 and CDR2 from the germline V gene are SNHLY and FYNNEI. Trimming took 0 bases from V and 4 from J; bases not matched to a gene: 2. CDR3 length: 15 residues. Here the CDR3 reads CASSEAHRGNQPQHF. CDR3 DNA sequence: TGTGCCAGCAGTGAAGCGCACAGGGGGAATCAGCCCCAGCATTTT.